The sequence of this T cell receptor (beta chain) was determined in a study of blood T cell repertoires in COVID-19. Study in general: Donors in the United States, Italy and Spain gave samples during acute or convalescent COVID-19. In each case, the material was cDNA or gDNA derived from T cells, B-cell-depleted T cells, or PBMCs.

This clone has more than one count but fewer than ten. The CDR3 spans 13 residues. The ends were cut back, 0 bases at V and 8 bases at J, with 9 bases in the middle. Germline loops: CDR1 SGHRS, CDR2 YFSETQ. In the authors' methods: Using reference gene primer amplification, nucleated cell counts were estimated. Only in-frame clones appear in the TCRdb table, and some are missing; sequencing was by immunoSEQ multiplex PCR. That table gives V, J and clone size, and the DNA gave D and trimming. This sample carries approximately 82,000 clones, 82% of them seen once, and the ten largest clones take approximately 6.7%.

This sequence joins TRBV5-1 and TRBJ2-1; unclear D gene. The receptor was derived from a man aged 50-60 years with active or convalescent COVID-19. The material sequenced was peripheral blood. CDR3 DNA sequence: TGCGCCAGCAGCTTGGTCGCATCAGATGAGCAGTTCTTC. Translated: CASSLVASDEQFF.